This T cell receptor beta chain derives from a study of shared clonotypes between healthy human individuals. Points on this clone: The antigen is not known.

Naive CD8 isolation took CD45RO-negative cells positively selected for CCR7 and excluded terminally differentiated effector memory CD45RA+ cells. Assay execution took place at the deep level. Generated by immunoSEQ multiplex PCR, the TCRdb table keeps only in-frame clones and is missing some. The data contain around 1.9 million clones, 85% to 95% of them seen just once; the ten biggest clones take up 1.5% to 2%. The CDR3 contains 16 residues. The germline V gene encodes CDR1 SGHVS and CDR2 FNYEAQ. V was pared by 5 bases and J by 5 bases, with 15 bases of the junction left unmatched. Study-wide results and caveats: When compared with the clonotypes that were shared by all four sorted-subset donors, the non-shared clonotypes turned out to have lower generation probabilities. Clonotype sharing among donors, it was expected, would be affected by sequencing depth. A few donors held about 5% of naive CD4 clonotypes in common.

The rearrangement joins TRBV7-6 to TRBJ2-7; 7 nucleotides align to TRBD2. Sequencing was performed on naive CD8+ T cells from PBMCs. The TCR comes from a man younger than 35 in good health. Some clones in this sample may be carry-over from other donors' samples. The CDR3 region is CASSPGRREGPDEQYF. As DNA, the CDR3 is TGTGCCAGCAGCCCTGGAAGGAGGGAGGGCCCCGACGAGCAGTACTTC.